The 8 T cell receptor beta chains given below trace back to one sample, sequenced in a study of blood T cell repertoires in COVID-19 (dated by TCRdb to 2020 to 2021). Library construction relied on the immunoSEQ multiplex PCR assay. TCRdb obtained this table from immuneACCESS and retained in-frame rearrangements with V and J assigned. These tables miss some clones; where compared with another copy, unresolved V genes account for less than half of the shortfall, and the remainder is unexplained. A total of about 200,000 clones appear in this sample, 75% to 95% of them only once. 0.5% to 0.65% of the sample lies in the top ten. The sequenced sample was peripheral blood. The receptors derive from a man between 45 and 60 years old with acute or convalescent COVID-19.

This clone was seen just once. The J gene is TRBJ2-7, the V gene TRBV7-2; tentative D call: TRBD1 (6 bases). The V and J ends lost 5 bases and 0 bases respectively, with 11 bases between them. Germline CDR1 SGHTA, CDR2 FQGNSA. This CDR3 has 14 amino acids. CDR3 nucleotide sequence: TGTGCCAGCAGCGCACAGGGAGCCTCCTACGAGCAGTACGTC. Its protein product is CASSAQGASYEQYV.

There are a few counts of this clone. The chain is built from TRBV9 and TRBJ1-1, with TRBD1 identical over 8 bases. The germline V gene has CDR1 SGDLS and CDR2 YYNGEE. CDR3 size: 14 residues. Trimming cost V 0 bases and J 6 bases; bases outside gene matches: 4. This CDR3 reads CASSVVPDRAEAFF. The CDR3 DNA reads as TGTGCCAGCAGCGTAGTCCCGGACAGGGCTGAAGCTTTCTTT.

The chain couples TRBV13 to TRBJ2-7, with 7 bases aligning to TRBD2. J gave up 5 bases and V 0 bases, and 13 bases lay outside the gene matches. The germline V gene encodes CDR1 PRHDT and CDR2 FYEKMQ (reference sequence). The CDR3 is made up of 17 amino acids. The CDR3 loop reads CASSLGSGAGSYHEQYV. The CDR3 DNA reads as TGTGCCAGCAGCTTAGGCAGCGGGGCAGGAAGTTACCACGAGCAGTACGTC.

The chain carries TRBV19 and TRBJ1-1; a possible D gene is TRBD1 (5 bases). The CDR3 spans 12 residues. The V gene lost 6 bases and the J gene lost 6 bases, with 11 bases spanning the gap. Looked up from germline, CDR1 is LNHDA and CDR2 is SQIVND (reference sequence). The DNA of the CDR3 is TGTGCCAGTAGGGGGGGAGTCTCTGAAGCTTTCTTT. The encoded protein is CASRGGVSEAFF.

The chain recombines TRBV28 with TRBJ1-1; the D gene is possibly TRBD1 (6 bases). This CDR3 has 14 amino acids. V was clipped by 8 bases and J by 1 base, with 14 bases between them. Germline lookup yields CDR1 MDHEN and CDR2 SYDVKM. CDR3 sequence (DNA): TGTGCCAGCCGTCACGGACAGACGAACACTGAAGCTTTCTTT. Translation gives CASRHGQTNTEAFF.

This chain connects TRBV7-9 to TRBJ2-7, with unresolved D. CDR1 is SEHNR and CDR2 is FQNEAQ in the germline V gene (reference sequence). Trimming cost V 6 bases and J 5 bases, with 14 bases left between them. The CDR3 has 13 amino acids. CDR3 amino acids: CASSAPSINEQYF. For the CDR3, the DNA is TGTGCCAGCAGTGCCCCGAGCATCAACGAGCAGTACTTC.

This clone has just one count. This chain connects TRBV15 to TRBJ2-1; D gene unclear. The CDR3 is 15 residues long. Germline CDR1 is LNHNV and CDR2 is YYDKDF (reference sequence). The V gene lost 1 base and the J gene lost 0 bases, with 7 bases spanning the gap. CDR3 in DNA: TGTGCCACCAGCAGAGCCGCAGACTCCTACAATGAGCAGTTCTTC. This translates into CATSRAADSYNEQFF.

V and J are TRBV28 and TRBJ1-5, with 7 bases matching TRBD1. Germline CDR1 reads MDHEN; CDR2 reads SYDVKM. The CDR3 extends over 13 amino acids. The ends lost 6 bases at V and 3 bases at J; junction bases unmatched: 2. The CDR3 region has the DNA TGTGCCAGCAGACAGGGGTTCAATCAGCCCCAGCATTTT. Amino acid sequence: CASRQGFNQPQHF.